The 14 T cell receptor beta chains below come from one sample, sequenced in a study of identifying expanded T cells in peripheral blood. Clones were sequenced by immunoSEQ multiplex PCR, and TCRdb holds only the in-frame ones, with some missing. The sample has more than 95,000 clones, around 84% seen once; the top ten hold roughly 3.3%. Sequences were obtained from blood. Receptors were obtained from a person aged 18 to 70 in good health.

The chain uses TRBV18 and TRBJ1-3; no clear D gene. The germline V gene encodes CDR1 KGHSH and CDR2 LQKENI. The V end lost 6 bases, the J end lost 4 bases, and 16 bases lay between the germline ends. CDR3 size: 15 residues. The CDR3 protein is CASSPDSYPGNTIYF. The CDR3 nucleotides are TGTGCCAGCTCGCCCGATTCCTACCCCGGAAACACCATATATTTT. The whole variable domain, remainder taken from reference TRBV18 and TRBJ1-3, is NAGVMQNPRHLVRRRGQEARLRCSPMKGHSHVYWYRQLPEEGLKFMVYLQKENIIDESGMPKERFSAEFPKEGPSILRIQQVVRGDSAAYFCASSPDSYPGNTIYFGEGSWLTVV.

This clone occurred once. This chain connects TRBV13 to TRBJ1-1, with a possible D match to TRBD1 (5 bases). In germline, CDR1 is PRHDT, CDR2 FYEKMQ (reference sequence). The V end was cut by 0 bases, the J end by 6 bases, with 14 bases between. The CDR3 has 15 amino acids. CDR3 region: CASSLGSRQISEAFF. The CDR3 nucleotides are TGTGCCAGCAGCTTAGGATCCAGACAGATATCTGAAGCTTTCTTT.

This rearrangement joins TRBV29-1 to TRBJ2-3; possibly TRBD2 for D (6 bases). The CDR3 sequence is 14 residues long. V lost 3 bases and J lost 8, with 18 bases in between. Germline V gene lookup returns CDR1 SQVTM and CDR2 ANQGSEA. Written as DNA, the CDR3 is TGCAGCGTTGAGCTTCAGAGGGGAGCGGGTACGCAGTATTTT. Protein sequence: CSVELQRGAGTQYF.

The J gene is TRBJ2-5, the V gene TRBV23-1; 7 nucleotides align to TRBD2. TRBV23-1 is sorted into the ORF group, with uncertain function. J lost 11 bases, V lost 0 bases, and 18 bases had no gene match. This CDR3 spans 17 amino acids. Here the CDR3 reads CASSQSSGTSAIIIQYF. The CDR3 nucleotides read TGCGCCAGCAGTCAATCAAGTGGAACTAGCGCCATAATTATTCAGTACTTC.

This chain connects TRBV6-5 to TRBJ1-5; D unresolved. Germline V CDR1 and CDR2: MNHEY, SVGAGI. The CDR3 totals 13 residues. V dropped 0 bases and J dropped 6 bases, with 6 bases sitting between them. The CDR3 sequence is CASSYSVGQPQHF. CDR3 coding DNA: TGTGCCAGCAGTTACTCGGTGGGTCAGCCCCAGCATTTT.

The genes are TRBV5-1 and TRBJ2-1; D is uncertain. The germline V gene encodes CDR1 SGHRS and CDR2 YFSETQ. Deletions cut 2 bases from V and 4 bases from J, with 10 bases between. The CDR3 is made up of 14 amino acids. Written as DNA, the CDR3 is TGCGCCAGCAGCTTATCCCAGGCTTACAATGAGCAGTTCTTC. Encoded protein: CASSLSQAYNEQFF. The full variable domain, in which reference TRBV5-1 and TRBJ2-1 provide the parts outside the CDR3, is KAGVTQTPRYLIKTRGQQVTLSCSPISGHRSVSWYQQTPGQGLQFLFEYFSETQRNKGNFPGRFSGRQFSNSRSEMNVSTLELGDSALYLCASSLSQAYNEQFFGPGTRLTVL.

This rearrangement joins TRBV7-6 to TRBJ1-4; TRBD1 is a possible D gene (6 bases). V was shortened by 4 bases and J by 4 bases, with 10 bases between the two germline ends. Germline V gene data show CDR1 as SGHVS and CDR2 as FNYEAQ. CDR3 length equals 14 residues. The CDR3 DNA reads TGTGCCAGCAGCTCGGGACAACTTAATGAAAAACTGTTTTTT. It yields the protein CASSSGQLNEKLFF.

The J gene is TRBJ1-5, the V gene TRBV19; 8 positions match TRBD1. Germline CDR1 reads LNHDA; CDR2 reads SQIVND (reference sequence). There are 14 residues in the CDR3. With V trimmed by 4 bases and J by 9 bases, 8 bases remained unmatched. CDR3 sequence reads: CASSTTGDMAPQHF. CDR3 DNA: TGTGCCAGTAGTACGACAGGGGATATGGCGCCCCAGCATTTT.

The rearrangement links TRBV28 to TRBJ2-5, with D tentatively TRBD1 (5 bases). The germline CDR1 and CDR2 sequences are MDHEN and SYDVKM. The length of the CDR3 is 15 residues. Trimming removed 3 bases at V and 1 base at J, with 12 bases between. The CDR3: CASSFRRALQETQYF. CDR3 DNA: TGTGCCAGCAGTTTCCGCAGGGCACTCCAAGAGACCCAGTACTTC.

J is TRBJ2-1 and V is TRBV5-4; D call uncertain. This CDR3 is built from 12 residues. The V gene lost 4 bases and the J gene lost 8 bases, with 10 bases spanning the gap. CDR1 and CDR2 from the germline V gene are SGHNT and YYREEE (reference sequence). CDR3 sequence reads: CASSIVSDEQFF. The DNA for the CDR3 is TGTGCCAGCAGCATAGTCTCCGATGAGCAGTTCTTC.

This rearrangement joins TRBV5-1 to TRBJ2-1; D unclear. The CDR3 has 12 amino acids. The germline V gene has CDR1 SGHRS and CDR2 YFSETQ. V was cut by 3 bases and J by 4 bases, with 5 bases left in between. CDR3 in amino acids: CASSSGYNEQFF. In DNA form, the CDR3 reads TGCGCCAGCAGCTCGGGTTACAATGAGCAGTTCTTC.

V usage is TRBV5-6 and J usage is TRBJ1-1; maybe TRBD1 (6 bases). Germline CDR1 is SGHDT and CDR2 is YYEEEE. The CDR3 length is 15 residues. The V gene lost 3 bases and the J gene lost 1 base, with 13 bases spanning the gap. The CDR3 is CASSSWGARNTEAFF. The CDR3 DNA is TGTGCCAGCAGCTCTTGGGGGGCAAGGAACACTGAAGCTTTCTTT.

The gene calls are TRBV27 and TRBJ2-1; D may correspond to TRBD1 or TRBD2 (5 bases each). The CDR3 spans 16 residues. Between the trimmed V and J ends, which lost 2 bases and 6 bases, there was a span of 17 bases. Germline V lookup: CDR1 MNHEY, CDR2 SMNVEV (reference sequence). This CDR3 is CASSLTPGNAGNEQFF. The CDR3 nucleotides read TGTGCCAGCAGTTTAACCCCAGGGAATGCGGGCAATGAGCAGTTCTTC.

The chain uses TRBV7-6 and TRBJ2-3; D may be TRBD2 (6 bases). This CDR3 region has 13 residues. Between the trimmed V and J ends, which lost 1 base and 5 bases, there was a span of 7 bases. The germline CDR1 and CDR2 sequences are SGHVS and FNYEAQ. The CDR3 sequence is CASSLVGGDTQYF. In nucleotides, the CDR3 is TGTGCCAGCAGCTTAGTGGGGGGAGATACGCAGTATTTT.